This T cell receptor (beta chain) is drawn from a study of blood T cell repertoires in COVID-19 (dated by TCRdb to 2020 to 2022). A note on the overall study: Samples covering the acute and convalescent phases of COVID-19 were provided by collaborators in the United States, Italy and Spain. The repertoires were released in a freely available public database intended as a resource for research on the immune response to SARS-CoV-2. HLA class I and class II types, where available, came from metadata supplied by the sample provider rather than from assay-based typing. The material from the prospective study consisted of cDNA or gDNA derived from T cells, B-cell-depleted T cells, or PBMCs. A de-identified subject ID, COVID-19 status, age in years and sex were almost always included in the sample metadata. Subjects who had been exposed to COVID-19, were actively infected with it, or had recovered from it provided the deeply sampled blood TCRbeta repertoires that made up the dataset. Samples came from the ongoing ImmuneRACE study (first 160 participants) plus 1,254 subjects from 6 global collaborators. Here is what the overall study found, with its caveats: The quantity of clinical and demographic metadata differed by source and by participant and was supplied without curation.

TCRbeta CDR3 regions were amplified from genomic DNA using the immunoSEQ Assay, a bias-controlled multiplex PCR. In the source study's methods: The number of nucleated cells in each sample was estimated from the amplification of reference gene primers within the assay. To quantify the absolute abundance of each unique TCRbeta CDR3 rearrangement, sequence reads were collapsed and filtered. For each sample, productive Simpson clonality was calculated as the square root of Simpson's diversity index across productive rearrangements. In TCRdb, the immuneACCESS table is reduced to in-frame sequences with V and J assigned. These tables do not hold every clone; where another copy was compared, an unresolved V gene accounts for under half, and the others remain unexplained. The V and J calls and the clone size are those of that table, but D and trimming were determined from the DNA. The sample table shows fewer than 350,000 clones, and approximately 81% are seen once. The top ten clonotypes cover about 2.5% of the sample.

Concerning this clone itself: No cognate antigen has been identified for it. Base qualities are not recorded, but no much larger clone differs from it by a single base.

CDR1 and CDR2 are read off the germline V gene (reference sequence) as SEHNR and FQNEAQ. Measured from the cysteine to the phenylalanine, the CDR3 is 13 residues long. The retained sequence is limited to the CDR3, 39 bases, with the frame set at the first base. After removal of 8 bases from V and 4 bases from J, the junction retains 5 bases not matched to a gene. Participants in the prospective study were enrolled through a virtual design, were aged about 18 to 90 years, and lived in approximately 25 United States geographic areas. In the prospective study, participants were assigned to cohorts based on the clinical history participants reported in a screening survey and a study questionnaire. For ImmuneRACE Cohort 3, a participant was defined as recovered based on two consecutive negative NP/OP PCR tests, clearance by a healthcare professional, or resolution of symptoms. Mobile phlebotomists in the prospective study collected whole blood, serum and a nasopharyngeal or oropharyngeal swab from every participant. Over a 2-month period, participants in the prospective study had the option of providing additional blood draws and questionnaires. Before DNA extraction, prospective study blood samples were shipped either frozen or at room temperature.

Sequenced: PBMCs or T cells enriched from blood (not recorded which). The chain is assembled from TRBV7-9 and TRBJ1-1, and TRBD1 aligns with 9 junction nucleotides. This clonotype was obtained from a woman between 45 and 60 years old who had recovered from COVID-19. In nucleotides, the sequence is TGTGCCAGCGGGCAGACAGGGGGCACTGAAGCTTTCTTT. Translation gives CASGQTGGTEAFF. Where the CDR3 stops, the reference TRBV7-9 and TRBJ1-1 genes take over; the full variable domain is DTGVSQNPRHKITKRGQNVTFRCDPISEHNRLYWYRQTLGQGPEFLTYFQNEAQLEKSRLLSDRFSAERPKGSFSTLEIQRTEQGDSAMYLCASGQTGGTEAFFGQGTRLTVV.